A selection of T cell receptor beta chains follows, all from one sample in a study of T cell responses to AZD1222 COVID-19 vaccine. Libraries were prepared by immunoSEQ multiplex PCR; TCRdb keeps only in-frame clonotypes and omits some of them. This table holds 95,000 to 110,000 clones, approximately 93% found once. Sequenced material: peripheral blood, taken on day 0 of AZD1222 vaccination. The receptor set was obtained from an adult in good health. Each CDR3 is given with its conserved first and last residue. A D gene is named only where the DNA matches it firmly. Some rows have no size entry. The others give once, few or many, or a class for an expanded clone.

cdr3_aa | cdr3_nt | v_call | clone_size | j_call | d_call | cdr3_length
CASSPTMNTEAFF | TGTGCCAGCTCACCAACGATGAACACTGAAGCTTTCTTT | TRBV18 | . | TRBJ1-1 | . | 13
CSVEASQLRNDIYGYTF | TGCAGCGTTGAAGCTTCACAGCTGCGAAATGATATCTATGGCTACACCTTC | TRBV29-1 | . | TRBJ1-2 | . | 17
CASSAGQGKETQYF | TGTGCCAGCAGCGCGGGACAGGGAAAAGAGACCCAGTACTTC | TRBV5-4 | . | TRBJ2-5 | TRBD1 | 14
CASRDTSGANVLTF | TGTGCCAGCAGGGACACTTCTGGGGCCAACGTCCTGACTTTC | TRBV6-5 | . | TRBJ2-6 | . | 14
CASRSGVVDKNIQYF | TGTGCCAGCAGGTCAGGGGTGGTAGACAAAAACATTCAGTACTTC | TRBV6-5 | . | TRBJ2-4 | . | 15
CASSLVSGSYNSPLHF | TGCGCCAGCAGCTTGGTTTCAGGCTCCTATAATTCACCCCTCCACTTT | TRBV5-1 | . | TRBJ1-6 | . | 16
CASSERGPHNSPLHF | TGTGCCAGCAGTGAGAGGGGACCTCATAATTCACCCCTCCACTTT | TRBV2 | . | TRBJ1-6 | . | 15
CASSLGLGEQFF | TGCGCCAGCAGTTTAGGATTAGGTGAGCAGTTCTTC | TRBV4-3 | . | TRBJ2-1 | . | 12
CASSITGDTQYF | TGTGCCAGCAGCATAACGGGAGATACGCAGTATTTT | TRBV7-8 | . | TRBJ2-3 | . | 12
CASSKKLVRPHEQYF | TGTGCCAGCAGCAAAAAACTGGTACGCCCCCACGAGCAGTACTTC | TRBV21-1 | . | TRBJ2-7 | . | 15
CASSLAWNTEAFF | TGTGCCAGCAGCTTAGCTTGGAACACTGAAGCTTTCTTT | TRBV7-9 | once | TRBJ1-1 | . | 13
CSASGVSSRTQYF | TGCAGTGCTAGTGGAGTTTCTTCGAGGACCCAGTACTTC | TRBV20-1 | . | TRBJ2-5 | . | 13
CSVGWDTQRNEQFF | TGCAGCGTTGGGTGGGACACCCAGAGGAATGAGCAGTTCTTC | TRBV29-1 | . | TRBJ2-1 | . | 14
CASSQGRPPYEQYF | TGTGCCAGCAGCCAAGGCAGGCCCCCCTACGAGCAGTACTTC | TRBV14 | . | TRBJ2-7 | . | 14
CASSGGPTTFLEEQFF | TGTGCCAGCAGCGGGGGTCCCACTACCTTTCTCGAAGAGCAGTTCTTC | TRBV9 | once | TRBJ2-1 | . | 16
CASTLTGSYGYTF | TGCGCCAGCACCCTGACAGGCTCCTATGGCTACACCTTC | TRBV5-1 | . | TRBJ1-2 | . | 13
CATSRDSPDSYNEQFF | TGTGCCACCAGCAGAGATAGCCCGGATTCCTACAATGAGCAGTTCTTC | TRBV15 | . | TRBJ2-1 | . | 16
CASSFRTSLGQETQYF | TGTGCCAGCAGCTTTCGGACTAGCTTGGGCCAAGAGACCCAGTACTTC | TRBV7-9 | . | TRBJ2-5 | TRBD2 | 16
CASSSLRGRGEKLFF | TGTGCCAGTAGTAGCCTTCGAGGGAGGGGTGAAAAACTGTTTTTT | TRBV19 | . | TRBJ1-4 | . | 15
CASSIGTWSEQYF | TGCGCCAGCAGCATAGGAACCTGGAGCGAGCAGTACTTC | TRBV4-1 | once | TRBJ2-7 | . | 13
CATREDQLLAKNIQYF | TGTGCCACCAGAGAAGATCAACTGCTAGCCAAAAACATTCAGTACTTC | TRBV15 | . | TRBJ2-4 | . | 16
CASRKPRSSYEQYF | TGTGCCAGCAGGAAACCCAGGAGCTCCTACGAGCAGTACTTC | TRBV11-2 | . | TRBJ2-7 | . | 14
CASNAGPKSPNSGNTIYF | TGTGCCAGTAACGCTGGGCCCAAATCACCAAACTCTGGAAACACCATATATTTT | TRBV19 | . | TRBJ1-3 | . | 18
CASSFELANNEQFF | TGTGCCAGCAGTTTTGAGCTAGCGAACAATGAGCAGTTCTTC | TRBV27 | . | TRBJ2-1 | . | 14
CASSPGPRETSGSYEQYF | TGTGCCAGCAGCCCTGGGCCCCGCGAAACTAGCGGATCCTACGAGCAGTACTTC | TRBV7-9 | . | TRBJ2-7 | TRBD2 | 18
CASSPPPHTDTQYF | TGTGCCAGCTCACCCCCGCCCCACACAGATACGCAGTATTTT | TRBV18 | . | TRBJ2-3 | . | 14
CSVEEVVEQFF | TGCAGCGTTGAAGAAGTAGTTGAGCAGTTCTTC | TRBV29-1 | . | TRBJ2-1 | . | 11
CASSPPRDRGSPLHF | TGTGCCAGCTCACCACCCCGGGACAGGGGATCACCCCTCCACTTT | TRBV18 | . | TRBJ1-6 | TRBD1 | 15
CAWSVRYSGANVLTF | TGTGCCTGGAGTGTAAGGTACTCTGGGGCCAACGTCCTGACTTTC | TRBV30 | . | TRBJ2-6 | . | 15
CASSWLEGLADTQYF | TGTGCCAGCAGCTGGTTGGAGGGGTTGGCAGATACGCAGTATTTT | TRBV5-6 | . | TRBJ2-3 | . | 15
CASSPRRITGNTEAFF | TGTGCCAGCAGTCCGAGACGGATTACTGGGAACACTGAAGCTTTCTTT | TRBV5-5 | . | TRBJ1-1 | . | 16
CASSFPNGDTQYF | TGTGCCAGCAGCTTCCCGAATGGGGATACGCAGTATTTT | TRBV7-2 | . | TRBJ2-3 | . | 13
CASSPAFAEAFF | TGTGCCAGCAGCCCCGCTTTTGCTGAAGCTTTCTTT | TRBV7-9 | . | TRBJ1-1 | . | 12
CASSPSTSNQPQHF | TGTGCCAGTAGTCCCTCAACCAGCAATCAGCCCCAGCATTTT | TRBV19 | . | TRBJ1-5 | . | 14
CASSNAGARETQYF | TGTGCCAGCAGCAATGCGGGAGCCCGCGAGACCCAGTACTTC | TRBV21-1 | . | TRBJ2-5 | . | 14
CASSPGGGYTEAFF | TGTGCCAGCAGCCCAGGGGGCGGGTACACTGAAGCTTTCTTT | TRBV28 | . | TRBJ1-1 | TRBD1 | 14
CASSYRSLSEQYF | TGTGCCAGCAGTTACAGGAGTTTGAGCGAGCAGTACTTC | TRBV6-6 | once | TRBJ2-7 | . | 13
CASSQFFRDPPPYLYGYTF | TGCGCCAGCAGTCAATTCTTCCGGGACCCACCGCCCTATCTCTATGGCTACACCTTC | TRBV23-1 | . | TRBJ1-2 | . | 19
CASSLGTRRANEQFF | TGTGCCAGCAGTCTGGGGACTAGAAGGGCCAATGAGCAGTTCTTC | TRBV6-5 | few | TRBJ2-1 | TRBD2 | 15
CASSLTPSGVNTGELFF | TGTGCCAGCAGTTTAACCCCTAGCGGAGTGAACACCGGGGAGCTGTTTTTT | TRBV5-8 | once | TRBJ2-2 | TRBD2 | 17
CASSQTQGETQYF | TGTGCCAGCAGCCAGACACAGGGGGAGACCCAGTACTTC | TRBV6-5 | . | TRBJ2-5 | TRBD1 | 13
CASSLGGLPSYEQYF | TGTGCCAGCAGCTTGGGGGGACTCCCCTCCTACGAGCAGTACTTC | TRBV5-6 | . | TRBJ2-7 | . | 15
CAISFELVGYTF | TGTGCCATCAGTTTCGAGTTGGTCGGCTACACCTTC | TRBV10-3 | once | TRBJ1-2 | . | 12
CATELATPKGEQFF | TGCGCCACCGAACTAGCGACCCCCAAGGGTGAGCAGTTCTTC | TRBV10-2 | once | TRBJ2-1 | TRBD2 | 14
CASSQGARRTYNEQFF | TGCGCCAGCAGCCAAGGGGCGCGCAGAACCTACAATGAGCAGTTCTTC | TRBV4-3 | . | TRBJ2-1 | . | 16
CASSPSPLAGEHNEQFF | TGTGCCAGCAGCCCCAGCCCACTAGCGGGAGAGCACAATGAGCAGTTCTTC | TRBV7-2 | . | TRBJ2-1 | TRBD2 | 17
CASRVSLVLVGTDTQYF | TGTGCCAGCAGGGTAAGTTTGGTTTTAGTCGGCACAGATACGCAGTATTTT | TRBV27 | . | TRBJ2-3 | . | 17
CASSRGTDTQYF | TGTGCCAGCAGCCGAGGCACAGATACGCAGTATTTT | TRBV11-1 | . | TRBJ2-3 | . | 12
CASTPGAGPYEQYF | TGTGCCAGTACCCCCGGAGCGGGACCCTACGAGCAGTACTTC | TRBV19 | . | TRBJ2-7 | TRBD2 | 14
CASSAAGYEAFF | TGTGCCAGTAGTGCTGCCGGGTATGAAGCTTTCTTT | TRBV19 | . | TRBJ1-1 | . | 12